Below are 10 T cell receptor beta chains sequenced from a single sample in a study of CD8 T cells in ankylosing spondylitis. Study conclusions and caveats: Characteristic, it appeared, of ankylosing spondylitis blood was a TCR beta motif of about eight highly homologous variants.

TCRdb recomputed calls from the 5' RACE reads with MiXCR, one row per CDR3 protein. This sample has about 460,000 distinct CDR3 sequences, with about 5.2% found just once. The antigens these receptors bind are not known. The source material was blood, either unsorted or a sorted T cell fraction (not recorded which). These receptors came from a male donor with ankylosing spondylitis.

This clonotype was found many times. The chain joins TRBV12-3 or TRBV12-4 to TRBJ1-1, with D perhaps TRBD1 (5 bases). The CDR3 loop spans 13 amino acids. The V gene lost 7 bases and the J gene lost 4 bases, with 13 bases spanning the gap. The CDR3 coding sequence is TGTGCCAGCAATAACGCAGGGTCCACTGAAGCTTTCTTT. It encodes CASNNAGSTEAFF.

This clonotype was observed many times. This chain connects TRBV7-2 to TRBJ1-6, with D maybe TRBD1 (6 bases). Germline V lookup: CDR1 SGHTA, CDR2 FQGNSA. The CDR3 totals 16 residues. V lost 1 base and J lost 11, with 18 bases in between. Here the CDR3 DNA reads TGTGCCAGCAGCTTAGATGGTTCGGGCCCAGGGGCACCCCTCCACTTT. Its protein product is CASSLDGSGPGAPLHF.

This clonotype was recorded many times. The chain has TRBV29-1 and TRBJ1-1; 7 bases align to TRBD1. The germline CDR1 and CDR2 sequences are SQVTM and ANQGSEA. Trimming cost V 7 bases and J 2 bases; bases outside gene matches: 16. The CDR3 contains 16 residues. The CDR3 sequence is CSAAGKPGTANTEAFF. DNA of the CDR3: TGCAGCGCCGCGGGAAAGCCGGGGACAGCTAACACTGAAGCTTTCTTT.

This clonotype showed up many times. The V gene is TRBV5-6, the J gene TRBJ2-7; 8 nucleotides line up with TRBD1. Germline V gene sequence: CDR1 SGHDT, CDR2 YYEEEE. V shed 4 bases and J 3 bases; nucleotides not matched to a gene: 9. This CDR3 has 15 residues. Written as DNA, the CDR3 is TGTGCCAGCAGCCCCAAGACAGGGGCCCTCTACGAGCAGTACTTC. Its protein is CASSPKTGALYEQYF.

V is TRBV11-1 and J is TRBJ2-3; the D call may be TRBD1 or TRBD2 (7 bases each). Germline CDR1 SGHAT, CDR2 FQDESV (reference sequence). Trimming removed 7 bases at V and 2 bases at J, with 25 bases between. CDR3 length equals 18 residues. CDR3 region: CASIRDRPSGRPTDTQYF. The CDR3 DNA reads TGTGCCAGCATAAGGGACAGACCTAGCGGACGACCCACAGATACGCAGTATTTT.

This clonotype was counted ten times or more. V usage is TRBV18 and J usage is TRBJ1-3, with TRBD1 as a possible D gene (6 bases). The V gene's germline CDR1 is KGHSH and CDR2 LQKENI. This CDR3 is 16 amino acids long. Trimming removed 2 bases at V and 3 bases at J, with 14 bases between. The CDR3 region has the DNA TGTGCCAGCTCACCAGGACCGGGGGGCTTTGGAAACACCATATATTTT. It translates to CASSPGPGGFGNTIYF.

In its sample, this clonotype was seen a few times. V gene TRBV3-1 combines with J gene TRBJ1-1; 8 nucleotides agree with TRBD1. The CDR3 spans 14 residues. In germline, CDR1 is LGHDT, CDR2 YNNKEL (reference sequence). Germline trimming cut 1 base from V and 6 bases from J; bases unmatched to any gene: 4. In DNA, the CDR3 is TGTGCCAGCAGCCAAGGGACAGGGTTGGCTGAAGCTTTCTTT. Protein product: CASSQGTGLAEAFF.

Ten or more counts support this clonotype. The V gene is TRBV10-1, the J gene TRBJ2-7, with D perhaps assigned TRBD1 or TRBD2 (5 bases each). V dropped 0 bases and J dropped 3 bases, with 12 bases sitting between them. CDR1 and CDR2 (germline): WNHNN, SYGVQD (reference sequence). The CDR3 extends over 15 amino acids. The CDR3 region has the DNA TGCGCCAGCAGTGAGTCGACCGGGACGGGCTACGAGCAGTACTTC. Translated: CASSESTGTGYEQYF.

This clonotype was seen many times. The chain uses TRBV12-3 or TRBV12-4 and TRBJ1-1; 10 positions agree with TRBD1. J lost 1 base, V lost 4 bases, and 21 bases had no gene match. The CDR3 extends over 21 amino acids. The CDR3 spells CASSWTTGTGADRPRNTEAFF. In nucleotides, the CDR3 is TGTGCCAGCAGTTGGACTACCGGGACAGGGGCCGACCGACCCCGGAACACTGAAGCTTTCTTT.

This clonotype was seen many times. The chain has TRBV9 and TRBJ2-3, with D hard to call. CDR1 is SGDLS and CDR2 is YYNGEE in the germline V gene. This CDR3 is 14 amino acids long. V shed 0 bases and J shed 0 bases, with 5 bases lying between them. The CDR3 region has the DNA TGTGCCAGCAGCGTAGGGCAAAGCACAGATACGCAGTATTTT. Its translation is CASSVGQSTDTQYF.